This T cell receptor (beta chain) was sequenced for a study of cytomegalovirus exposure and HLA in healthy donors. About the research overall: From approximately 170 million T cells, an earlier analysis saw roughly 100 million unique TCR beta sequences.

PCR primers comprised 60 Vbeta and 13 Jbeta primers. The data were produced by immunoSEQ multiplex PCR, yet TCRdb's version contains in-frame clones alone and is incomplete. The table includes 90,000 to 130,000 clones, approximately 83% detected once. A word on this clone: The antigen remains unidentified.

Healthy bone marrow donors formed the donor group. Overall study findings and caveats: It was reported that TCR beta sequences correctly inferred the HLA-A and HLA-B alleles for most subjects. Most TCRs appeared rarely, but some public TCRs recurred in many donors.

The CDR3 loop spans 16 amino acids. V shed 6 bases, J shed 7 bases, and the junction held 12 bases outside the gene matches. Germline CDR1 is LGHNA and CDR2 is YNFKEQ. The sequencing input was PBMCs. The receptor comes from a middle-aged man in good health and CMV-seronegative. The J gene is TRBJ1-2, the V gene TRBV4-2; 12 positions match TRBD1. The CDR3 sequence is CASRRTGTGGAGGYTF. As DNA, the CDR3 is TGTGCCAGCAGACGTACCGGGACAGGGGGCGCGGGTGGCTACACCTTC.